A selection of T cell receptor beta chains follows, all from one sample in a study of response to subunit inactivated influenza vaccine. MiXCR, applied by TCRdb to the RT-PCR reads, yields one record per CDR3 protein. The sample lists around 480,000 distinct CDR3 sequences, about 15% seen once, with about 3% in the top ten. Sequenced material: CD4+ T cells sorted from PBMCs, taken less than 30 months after vaccination. These receptors all stem from a man aged 50 to 69 who received an inactivated influenza vaccine. The CDR3 runs from the conserved cysteine through the conserved F or W. The order of the fields is V gene, clone size, J gene, D gene, CDR3 protein, CDR3 DNA. A D gene is named only where the DNA matches it firmly. Clone size appears in some rows only: once, few, many, or a class for an expanded clone.

>TRBV6-1|many|TRBJ1-5|-
CASSPRRGVDQPQHF
TGTGCCAGCAGCCCCAGAAGGGGGGTTGATCAGCCCCAGCATTTT
>TRBV7-9|-|TRBJ2-3|TRBD1
CASSLAARTGQGDTQYF
TGTGCCAGCAGCTTAGCTGCCCGGACAGGTCAAGGGGATACGCAGTATTTT
>TRBV10-3|-|TRBJ1-3|-
CAISEYQARAGNTIYF
TGTGCCATCAGTGAGTACCAGGCTCGAGCTGGAAACACCATATATTTT
>TRBV20-1|-|TRBJ1-6|-
CSARIAAINSPLHF
TGCAGTGCTAGGATCGCGGCAATAAATTCACCCCTCCACTTT
>TRBV5-6|-|TRBJ1-2|-
CASSLGSAIYGYTF
TGTGCCAGCAGCTTGGGATCGGCTATCTATGGCTACACCTTC
>TRBV11-2|few|TRBJ2-7|-
CASSLFGVSYEQYF
TGTGCCAGCAGCTTATTCGGGGTCTCCTACGAGCAGTACTTC
>TRBV12-3/TRBV12-4|-|TRBJ1-2|-
CASSLSPRTNYGYTF
TGTGCCAGCAGTTTATCTCCCAGGACCAACTATGGCTACACCTTC
>TRBV10-3|-|TRBJ2-3|TRBD2
CAISDPPSGGAPDTQYF
TGTGCCATCAGTGACCCCCCTAGCGGGGGGGCCCCAGATACGCAGTATTTT
>TRBV9|few|TRBJ2-7|-
CASSVGHLSSYEQYF
TGTGCCAGCAGCGTAGGGCACTTAAGCTCCTACGAGCAGTACTTC
>TRBV12-3/TRBV12-4|few|TRBJ2-1|-
CASSPPLGWGLSNEQFF
TGTGCCAGCAGTCCGCCCCTTGGGTGGGGGCTCTCCAATGAGCAGTTCTTC
>TRBV5-1|few|TRBJ2-1|TRBD1
CASSPGQPSYNEQFF
TGCGCCAGCAGCCCGGGACAGCCTAGCTACAATGAGCAGTTCTTC
>TRBV24-1|-|TRBJ2-1|-
CATSAGNLYNEQFF
TGTGCCACCAGTGCGGGGAATCTCTACAATGAGCAGTTCTTC
>TRBV20-1|-|TRBJ2-3|-
CSARALAGPSTDTQYF
TGCAGTGCGAGGGCCCTGGCAGGCCCTAGCACAGATACGCAGTATTTT
>TRBV5-1|few|TRBJ2-2|-
CASSLDPARATGELFF
TGCGCCAGCAGCTTGGATCCAGCCAGGGCCACCGGGGAGCTGTTTTTT
>TRBV29-1|many|TRBJ2-7|TRBD1
CSAWTGGRYEQYF
TGCAGCGCCTGGACAGGGGGCAGATACGAGCAGTACTTC
>TRBV4-3|few|TRBJ2-3|-
CASSQEYRAYTDTQYF
TGCGCCAGCAGCCAAGAGTACAGAGCCTACACAGATACGCAGTATTTT
>TRBV3-1|-|TRBJ2-5|-
CASSSDGPKTQYF
TGTGCCAGCAGCTCGGACGGGCCGAAGACCCAGTACTTC
>TRBV20-1|many|TRBJ2-3|-
CSASRRDPITDTQYF
TGCAGTGCTAGTCGGCGGGACCCCATCACAGATACGCAGTATTTT
>TRBV7-2|few|TRBJ2-1|TRBD1
CASSLGQGRNEQFF
TGTGCCAGCAGCCTAGGACAGGGCAGGAATGAGCAGTTCTTC
>TRBV7-6|few|TRBJ1-1|-
CASSSRGTEAFF
TGTGCCAGCAGCTCCCGGGGTACTGAAGCTTTCTTT
>TRBV19|-|TRBJ2-3|TRBD2
CASSTVAGEWVTQYF
TGTGCCAGTAGTACCGTAGCGGGAGAGTGGGTTACGCAGTATTTT
>TRBV27|many|TRBJ2-3|-
CASSLSWGTDTQYF
TGTGCCAGCAGTTTAAGTTGGGGAACAGATACGCAGTATTTT
>TRBV29-1|many|TRBJ2-3|TRBD2
CSVEAILAGRTDTQYF
TGCAGCGTTGAAGCCATACTAGCGGGCCGCACAGATACGCAGTATTTT
>TRBV20-1|-|TRBJ2-4|-
CSAGELAKNIQYF
TGCAGTGCGGGAGAACTAGCCAAAAACATTCAGTACTTC
>TRBV10-3|many|TRBJ2-7|-
CAISESRDTYEQYF
TGTGCCATCAGTGAGTCGAGGGACACCTACGAGCAGTACTTC
>TRBV5-4|few|TRBJ2-1|TRBD1
CASSPTGPTYNEQFF
TGTGCCAGCAGCCCGACAGGGCCGACCTACAATGAGCAGTTCTTC
>TRBV29-1|-|TRBJ1-6|TRBD1
CSVSLRARYRGRLGSPLHF
TGCAGCGTTTCATTAAGGGCCAGGTACAGGGGGCGATTAGGTTCACCCCTCCACTTT
>TRBV7-9|few|TRBJ1-1|-
CASNWGTEAFF
TGTGCCAGTAACTGGGGCACTGAAGCTTTCTTT
>TRBV7-7|few|TRBJ2-1|TRBD1
CASSLAGTESSYNEQFF
TGTGCTAGCAGCTTAGCCGGGACAGAGAGCTCCTACAATGAGCAGTTCTTC
>TRBV6-8|-|TRBJ2-7|-
CASSYVVDYEQYF
TGTGCCAGCAGTTATGTGGTGGACTACGAGCAGTACTTC
>TRBV15|-|TRBJ2-5|-
CATSSDGWDQYF
TGTGCCACCAGCAGCGATGGGTGGGACCAGTACTTC
>TRBV11-1|many|TRBJ2-4|-
CASSLAWRAPEAKNIQYF
TGTGCCAGCAGCTTAGCGTGGCGGGCACCTGAAGCCAAAAACATTCAGTACTTC
>TRBV4-3|few|TRBJ2-3|-
CASSQDLLGSDTQYF
TGCGCCAGCAGCCAAGATCTTCTGGGATCTGATACGCAGTATTTT
>TRBV19|few|TRBJ1-1|-
CATLKGSLWDTEAFF
TGTGCCACCCTCAAGGGGAGTCTTTGGGACACTGAAGCTTTCTTT
>TRBV7-2|few|TRBJ2-1|TRBD2
CASSQGLAWNEQFF
TGTGCCAGCAGCCAGGGACTAGCGTGGAATGAGCAGTTCTTC